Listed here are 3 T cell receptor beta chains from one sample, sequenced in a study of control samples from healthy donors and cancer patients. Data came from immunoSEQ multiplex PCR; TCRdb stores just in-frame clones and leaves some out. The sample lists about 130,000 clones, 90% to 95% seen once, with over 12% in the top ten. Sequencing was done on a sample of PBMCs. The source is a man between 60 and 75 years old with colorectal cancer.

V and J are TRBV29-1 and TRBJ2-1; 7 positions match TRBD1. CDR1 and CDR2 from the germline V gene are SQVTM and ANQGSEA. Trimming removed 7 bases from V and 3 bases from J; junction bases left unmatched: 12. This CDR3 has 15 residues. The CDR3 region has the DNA TGCAGCGCTCGCCTAACAGGGGACCTCTACAATGAGCAGTTCTTC. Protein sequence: CSARLTGDLYNEQFF.

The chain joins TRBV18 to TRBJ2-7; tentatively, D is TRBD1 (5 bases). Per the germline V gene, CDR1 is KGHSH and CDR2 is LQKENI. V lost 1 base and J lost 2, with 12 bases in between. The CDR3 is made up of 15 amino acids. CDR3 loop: CASSPLDSPTYEQYF. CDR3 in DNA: TGTGCCAGCTCACCACTCGACAGTCCCACCTACGAGCAGTACTTC. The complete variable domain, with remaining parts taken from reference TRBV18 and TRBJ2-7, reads NAGVMQNPRHLVRRRGQEARLRCSPMKGHSHVYWYRQLPEEGLKFMVYLQKENIIDESGMPKERFSAEFPKEGPSILRIQQVVRGDSAAYFCASSPLDSPTYEQYFGPGTRLTVT.

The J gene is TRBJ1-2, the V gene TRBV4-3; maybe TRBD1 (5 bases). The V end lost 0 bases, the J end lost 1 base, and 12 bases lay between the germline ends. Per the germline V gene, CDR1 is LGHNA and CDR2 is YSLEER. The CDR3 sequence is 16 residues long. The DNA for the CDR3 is TGCGCCAGCAGCCAAGATGCGACAGCAATTAACTATGGCTACACCTTC. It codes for CASSQDATAINYGYTF.